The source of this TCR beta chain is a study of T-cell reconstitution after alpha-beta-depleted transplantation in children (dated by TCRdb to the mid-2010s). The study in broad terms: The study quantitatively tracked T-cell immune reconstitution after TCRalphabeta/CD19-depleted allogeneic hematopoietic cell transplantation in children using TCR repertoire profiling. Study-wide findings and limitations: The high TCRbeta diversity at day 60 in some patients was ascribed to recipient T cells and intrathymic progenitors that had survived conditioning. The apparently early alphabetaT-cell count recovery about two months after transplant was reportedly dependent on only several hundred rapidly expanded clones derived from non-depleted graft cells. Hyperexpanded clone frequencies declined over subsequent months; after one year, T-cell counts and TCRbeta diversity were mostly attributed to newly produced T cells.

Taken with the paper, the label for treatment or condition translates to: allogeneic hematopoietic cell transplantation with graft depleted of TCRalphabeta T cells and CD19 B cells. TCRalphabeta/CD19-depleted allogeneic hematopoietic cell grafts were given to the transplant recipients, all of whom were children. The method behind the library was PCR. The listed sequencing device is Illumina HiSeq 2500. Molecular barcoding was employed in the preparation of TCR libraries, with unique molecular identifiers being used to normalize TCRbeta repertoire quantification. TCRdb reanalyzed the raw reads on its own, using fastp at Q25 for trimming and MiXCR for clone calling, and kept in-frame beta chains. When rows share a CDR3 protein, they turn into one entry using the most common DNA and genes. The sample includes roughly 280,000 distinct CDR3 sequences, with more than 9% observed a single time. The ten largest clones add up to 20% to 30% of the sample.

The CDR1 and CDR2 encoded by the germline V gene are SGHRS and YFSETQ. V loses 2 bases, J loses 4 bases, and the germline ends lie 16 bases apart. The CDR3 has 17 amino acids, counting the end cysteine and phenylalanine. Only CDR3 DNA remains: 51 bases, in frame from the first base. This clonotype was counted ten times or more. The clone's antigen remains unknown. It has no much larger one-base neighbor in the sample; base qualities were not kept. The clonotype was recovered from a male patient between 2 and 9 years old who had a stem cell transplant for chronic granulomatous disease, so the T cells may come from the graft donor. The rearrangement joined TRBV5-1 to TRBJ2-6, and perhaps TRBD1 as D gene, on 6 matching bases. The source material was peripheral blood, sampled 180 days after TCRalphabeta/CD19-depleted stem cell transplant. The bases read TGCGCCAGCAGCTTAGACACAGGGCTGCAAGGGGCCAACGTCCTGACTTTC. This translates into CASSLDTGLQGANVLTF.